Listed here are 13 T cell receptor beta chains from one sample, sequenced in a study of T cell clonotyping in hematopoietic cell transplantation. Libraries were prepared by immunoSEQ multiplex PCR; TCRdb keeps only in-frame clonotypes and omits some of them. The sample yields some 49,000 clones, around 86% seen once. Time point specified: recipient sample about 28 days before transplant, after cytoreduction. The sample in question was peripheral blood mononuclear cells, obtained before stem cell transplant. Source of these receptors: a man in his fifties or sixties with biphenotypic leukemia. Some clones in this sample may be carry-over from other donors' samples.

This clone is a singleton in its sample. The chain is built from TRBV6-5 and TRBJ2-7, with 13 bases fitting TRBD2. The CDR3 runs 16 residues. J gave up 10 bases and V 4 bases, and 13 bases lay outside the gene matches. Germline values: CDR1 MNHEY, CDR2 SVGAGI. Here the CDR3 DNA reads TGTGCCAGCAGTTCTATCACTAGCGGGAGGGCCCTCGGCCAGTACTTC. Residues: CASSSITSGRALGQYF.

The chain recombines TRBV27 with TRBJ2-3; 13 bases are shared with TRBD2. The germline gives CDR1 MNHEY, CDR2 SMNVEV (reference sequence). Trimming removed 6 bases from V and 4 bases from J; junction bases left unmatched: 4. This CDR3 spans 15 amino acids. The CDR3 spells CASRLAGGPPDTQYF. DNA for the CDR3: TGTGCCAGCAGACTAGCGGGAGGGCCGCCAGATACGCAGTATTTT.

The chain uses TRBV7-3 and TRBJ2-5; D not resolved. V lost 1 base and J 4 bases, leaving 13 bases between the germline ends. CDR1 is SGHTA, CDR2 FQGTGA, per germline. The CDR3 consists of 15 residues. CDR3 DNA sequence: TGTGCCAGCAGCTTAAACTCCGGTGGCGGAGAGACCCAGTACTTC. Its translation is CASSLNSGGGETQYF.

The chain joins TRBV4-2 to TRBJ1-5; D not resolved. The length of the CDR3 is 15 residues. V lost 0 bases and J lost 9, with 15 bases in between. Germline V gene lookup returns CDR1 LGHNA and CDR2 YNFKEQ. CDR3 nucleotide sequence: TGTGCCAGCAGCCAAGATCCACGCCAATTTTTGCCCCAGCATTTT. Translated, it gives CASSQDPRQFLPQHF.

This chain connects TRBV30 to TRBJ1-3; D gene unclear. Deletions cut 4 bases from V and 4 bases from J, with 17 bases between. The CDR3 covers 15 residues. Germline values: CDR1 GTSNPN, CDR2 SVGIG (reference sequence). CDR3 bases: TGTGCCTGGACGGATAGGGTCTCCTTCGGAAACACCATATATTTT. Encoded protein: CAWTDRVSFGNTIYF.

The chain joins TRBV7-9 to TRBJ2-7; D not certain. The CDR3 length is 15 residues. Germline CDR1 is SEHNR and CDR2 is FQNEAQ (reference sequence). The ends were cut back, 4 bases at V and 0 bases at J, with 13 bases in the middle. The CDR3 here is CASSSPPSSSYEQYF. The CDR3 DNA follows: TGTGCCAGCAGCTCCCCCCCCAGTAGCTCCTACGAGCAGTACTTC. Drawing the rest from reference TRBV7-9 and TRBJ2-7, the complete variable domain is DTGVSQNPRHKITKRGQNVTFRCDPISEHNRLYWYRQTLGQGPEFLTYFQNEAQLEKSRLLSDRFSAERPKGSFSTLEIQRTEQGDSAMYLCASSSPPSSSYEQYFGPGTRLTVT.

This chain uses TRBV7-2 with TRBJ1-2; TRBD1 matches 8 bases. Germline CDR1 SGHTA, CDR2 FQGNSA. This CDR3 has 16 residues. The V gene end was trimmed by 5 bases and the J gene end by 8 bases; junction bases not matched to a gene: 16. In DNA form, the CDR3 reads TGTGCCAGCAGCCAGACCCATTCCAGGGGGCAGGAGGGCTACACCTTC. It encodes CASSQTHSRGQEGYTF.

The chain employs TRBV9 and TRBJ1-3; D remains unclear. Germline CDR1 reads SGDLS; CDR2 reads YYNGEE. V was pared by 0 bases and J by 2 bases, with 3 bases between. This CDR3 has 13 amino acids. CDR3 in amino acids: CASSVEPGNTIYF. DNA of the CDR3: TGTGCCAGCAGCGTAGAGCCTGGAAACACCATATATTTT.

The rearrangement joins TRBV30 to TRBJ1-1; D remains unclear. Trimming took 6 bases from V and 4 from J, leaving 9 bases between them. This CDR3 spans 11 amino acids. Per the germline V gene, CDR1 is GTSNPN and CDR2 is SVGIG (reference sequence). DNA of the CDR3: TGTGCCTGCATAAGATTCACTGAAGCTTTCTTT. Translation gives CACIRFTEAFF.

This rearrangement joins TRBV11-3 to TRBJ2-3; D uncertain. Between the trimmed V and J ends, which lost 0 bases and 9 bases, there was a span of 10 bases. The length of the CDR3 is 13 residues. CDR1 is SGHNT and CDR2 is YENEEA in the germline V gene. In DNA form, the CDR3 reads TGTGCCAGCAGCTTAGATCGGATGGACACGCAGTATTTT. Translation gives CASSLDRMDTQYF.

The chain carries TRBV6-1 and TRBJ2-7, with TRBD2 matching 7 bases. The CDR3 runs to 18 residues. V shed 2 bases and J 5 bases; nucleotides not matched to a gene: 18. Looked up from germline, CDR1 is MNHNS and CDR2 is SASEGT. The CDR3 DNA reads TGTGCCAGCAGTGAACGGTTGAGGTTCGGGCGGGAGAGGGACGAGCAGTACTTC. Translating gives CASSERLRFGRERDEQYF.

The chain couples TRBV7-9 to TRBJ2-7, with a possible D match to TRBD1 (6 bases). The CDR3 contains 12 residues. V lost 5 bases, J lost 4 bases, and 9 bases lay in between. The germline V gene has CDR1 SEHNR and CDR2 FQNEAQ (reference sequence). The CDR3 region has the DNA TGTGCCAGCAGCCATACAGGGTACGAGCAGTACTTC. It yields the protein CASSHTGYEQYF.

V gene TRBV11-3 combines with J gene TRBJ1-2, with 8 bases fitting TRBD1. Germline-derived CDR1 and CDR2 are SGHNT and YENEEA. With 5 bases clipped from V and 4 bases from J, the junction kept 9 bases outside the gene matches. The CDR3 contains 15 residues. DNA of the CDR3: TGTGCCAGCAGCCTCCACACCAGGGGGCTCTATGGCTACACCTTC. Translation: CASSLHTRGLYGYTF.